The 24 T cell receptor beta chains below come from one sample, sequenced in a study of shared clonotypes between healthy human individuals. TCRdb keeps only in-frame clones here, not all; method: immunoSEQ multiplex PCR. The sample yields approximately 2.5 million clones, over 85% seen once. Sample: naive CD4+ T cells from PBMCs. Indicated subset: CD45RA+ positively selected. Receptors originate from a man in his late teens or twenties in good health. Some clones in this sample may be carry-over from other donors' samples.

V gene TRBV29-1 combines with J gene TRBJ2-7, with a possible D match to TRBD1 (6 bases). This CDR3 region has 12 residues. V lost 4 bases to trimming and J lost 5 bases, with 12 bases between them. Germline V gene lookup returns CDR1 SQVTM and CDR2 ANQGSEA. The CDR3 spells CSVGPGGHEQYF. CDR3 DNA: TGCAGCGTTGGACCTGGGGGCCACGAGCAGTACTTC.

The gene calls are TRBV5-1 and TRBJ2-1; D may be TRBD2 (5 bases). V was shortened by 4 bases and J by 5 bases, with 16 bases between the two germline ends. CDR1 SGHRS and CDR2 YFSETQ come from the germline V gene. CDR3 length: 15 amino acids. Here the CDR3 reads CASSVLTGVNNEQFF. The CDR3 coding sequence is TGCGCCAGCAGCGTTCTCACCGGGGTTAACAATGAGCAGTTCTTC.

The chain recombines TRBV19 with TRBJ2-5; 7 bases match TRBD2. The CDR3 spans 13 residues. Germline assignment: CDR1 LNHDA and CDR2 SQIVND (reference sequence). The trim removed 5 bases at V and 5 bases at J, leaving 5 bases unmatched. CDR3 in DNA: TGTGCCAGTAGTGGGAGGGGCCACGAGACCCAGTACTTC. This sequence encodes CASSGRGHETQYF.

This clone was observed a handful of times. The J gene is TRBJ1-1, the V gene TRBV7-3; no firm D call. Germline V gene lookup returns CDR1 SGHTA and CDR2 FQGTGA. The CDR3 spans 14 residues. With 3 bases removed from V and 0 bases from J, the gap between germline ends came to 8 bases. The CDR3 bases are TGTGCCAGCAGCTTTGCCCCCATGAACACTGAAGCTTTCTTT. This encodes CASSFAPMNTEAFF.

The CDR3 is CAWRKGGSVDEQYF. DNA of the CDR3: TGTGCCTGGAGGAAAGGGGGGTCGGTGGACGAGCAGTACTTC. This chain uses TRBV30 with TRBJ2-5; perhaps D is TRBD1 or TRBD2 (6 bases each). The tail of the sequence fits TRBJ2-7 better, so the J call may be wrong. The CDR3 is 14 amino acids. The germline V gene encodes CDR1 GTSNPN and CDR2 SVGIG (reference sequence).

About this clone: The same CDR3 also results from other DNA sequences found in this sample. The chain recombines TRBV28 with TRBJ1-1; D is uncertain. V lost 2 bases, J lost 5 bases, and 6 bases lay in between. Looked up from germline, CDR1 is MDHEN and CDR2 is SYDVKM. The CDR3 runs 12 residues. As DNA, the CDR3 is TGTGCCAGCAGTTTAAGAGGGACTGAAGCTTTCTTT. The encoded protein is CASSLRGTEAFF.

The rearrangement joins TRBV19 to TRBJ1-4; maybe TRBD1 (5 bases). Germline assignment: CDR1 LNHDA and CDR2 SQIVND (reference sequence). This CDR3 contains 12 residues. V dropped 8 bases and J dropped 7 bases, with 11 bases sitting between them. This chain's CDR3 is CASRQRGEKLFF. The CDR3 DNA reads as TGTGCCAGTCGACAGCGTGGTGAAAAACTGTTTTTT.

This chain joins TRBV9 and TRBJ2-5, with D possibly called TRBD1 or TRBD2 (5 bases each). The CDR3 extends over 13 amino acids. Germline values: CDR1 SGDLS, CDR2 YYNGEE. Trimming stripped 3 bases from V and 2 bases from J, with 8 bases between. The CDR3 is CASSAGLQETQYF. CDR3 nucleotide sequence: TGTGCCAGCAGCGCGGGGCTACAAGAGACCCAGTACTTC.

This clone was seen just once. This sequence joins TRBV27 and TRBJ2-7; D call uncertain. V was pared by 5 bases and J by 3 bases, with 11 bases between. There are 13 residues in the CDR3. CDR1 is MNHEY and CDR2 is SMNVEV in the germline V gene (reference sequence). The CDR3 nucleotides read TGTGCCAGCAGTACCTCGGACCACTACGAGCAGTACTTC. It specifies CASSTSDHYEQYF.

Worth noting for this clone: At the DNA level, this CDR3 is encoded by other sequences in the same sample as well. This rearrangement joins TRBV28 to TRBJ2-1; TRBD1 might be the D (5 bases). This CDR3 is built from 12 residues. The germline CDR1 and CDR2 sequences are MDHEN and SYDVKM. V lost 2 bases to trimming and J lost 8 bases, with 7 bases between them. CDR3 in amino acids: CASSLTGYEQFF. The CDR3 nucleotides read TGTGCCAGCAGTTTAACAGGCTATGAGCAGTTCTTC.

This chain connects TRBV19 to TRBJ2-1, with 10 bases identical to TRBD2. Germline V lookup: CDR1 LNHDA, CDR2 SQIVND (reference sequence). With 5 bases clipped from V and 4 bases from J, the junction kept 5 bases outside the gene matches. The CDR3 contains 15 residues. In DNA form, the CDR3 reads TGTGCCAGTAGTCGGACTAGCGGTGATTACAATGAGCAGTTCTTC. Translated: CASSRTSGDYNEQFF.

The V gene is TRBV6-8, the J gene TRBJ2-7, with D tentatively TRBD2 (6 bases). This CDR3 is 11 amino acids long. The V and J ends lost 9 bases and 2 bases respectively, with 8 bases between them. CDR1 and CDR2 (germline): MNHGY, SAAAGT. The CDR3 bases are TGTGCCAGTGGAGGGCCCTACGAGCAGTACTTC. Translated, it gives CASGGPYEQYF.

This chain links TRBV7-3 with TRBJ2-7, with 9 bases lining up with TRBD1. There are 15 residues in the CDR3. After removal of 5 bases from V and 6 bases from J, the junction contained 11 bases not matched to a gene. The germline gives CDR1 SGHTA, CDR2 FQGTGA. The CDR3 DNA reads as TGTGCCAGCAGCCCCGACCGGGACAGGGTCTCCGAGCAGTACTTC. Amino acid sequence: CASSPDRDRVSEQYF.

The gene calls are TRBV5-1 and TRBJ1-1; D unclear. CDR3 size: 17 residues. Trimming left V 5 bases short and J 0 bases short, with 20 bases between. The germline CDR1 and CDR2 sequences are SGHRS and YFSETQ. The CDR3 region is CASSQTGQANLNTEAFF. DNA for the CDR3: TGCGCCAGCAGTCAAACCGGGCAGGCTAACCTGAACACTGAAGCTTTCTTT.

The chain combines TRBV19 with TRBJ1-2; D is uncertain. V was shortened by 7 bases and J by 7 bases, with 16 bases between the two germline ends. Germline lookup yields CDR1 LNHDA and CDR2 SQIVND (reference sequence). The CDR3 sequence is 13 residues long. CDR3 sequence: CASTSYEGVGYTF. The CDR3 DNA follows: TGTGCCAGTACCTCCTATGAGGGCGTTGGCTACACCTTC.

The chain links TRBV6-5 to TRBJ1-2, with D maybe TRBD1 (6 bases). Trimming left V 5 bases short and J 8 bases short, with 21 bases between. CDR1 is MNHEY, CDR2 SVGAGI, per germline. CDR3 length: 15 amino acids. For the CDR3, the DNA is TGTGCCAGCAGTCCCCACAGGGAGGCGGTTCGGGGCTACACCTTC. Its translation: CASSPHREAVRGYTF.

This chain joins TRBV4-1 and TRBJ2-5; a possible D gene is TRBD2 (5 bases). The CDR3 has 15 amino acids. V was clipped by 4 bases and J by 5 bases, with 17 bases between them. In germline, CDR1 is MGHRA, CDR2 YSYEKL. This CDR3 reads CASSPYGVSGETQYF. The DNA of the CDR3 is TGCGCCAGCAGCCCATACGGGGTGTCGGGGGAGACCCAGTACTTC.

There are a few counts of this clone. The J gene is TRBJ1-5, the V gene TRBV19; possibly TRBD1 for D (5 bases). The CDR3 consists of 15 residues. Trimming took off 3 bases at V and 5 bases at J, with 14 bases between the two ends. Per the germline V gene, CDR1 is LNHDA and CDR2 is SQIVND (reference sequence). The CDR3 nucleotides are TGTGCCAGTAGTATCTTCAGGGAGGGTCATCAGCCCCAGCATTTT. This sequence encodes CASSIFREGHQPQHF. Full variable domain (outside the CDR3, taken from reference TRBV19 and TRBJ1-5): DGGITQSPKYLFRKEGQNVTLSCEQNLNHDAMYWYRQDPGQGLRLIYYSQIVNDFQKGDIAEGYSVSREKKESFPLTVTSAQKNPTAFYLCASSIFREGHQPQHFGDGTRLSIL.

This rearrangement joins TRBV11-3 to TRBJ2-2; TRBD2 is a possible D gene (5 bases). CDR1 and CDR2 from the germline V gene are SGHNT and YENEEA. The V gene lost 4 bases and the J gene lost 6 bases, with 12 bases spanning the gap. This CDR3 has 14 amino acids. The CDR3 here is CASSYQRESGELFF. The CDR3 DNA reads TGTGCCAGCAGCTACCAGAGGGAGTCCGGGGAGCTGTTTTTT. The entire variable domain, with the rest obtained from reference TRBV11-3 and TRBJ2-2, is as follows: EAGVVQSPRYKIIEKKQPVAFWCNPISGHNTLYWYLQNLGQGPELLIRYENEEAVDDSQLPKDRFSAERLKGVDSTLKIQPAELGDSAVYLCASSYQRESGELFFGEGSRLTVL.

This clone turned up a few times. The rearrangement joins TRBV28 to TRBJ1-5, with D possibly TRBD1 on 5 matching bases. Between the trimmed V and J ends, which lost 8 bases and 2 bases, there was a span of 16 bases. The CDR3 has 15 residues. The germline CDR1 and CDR2 sequences are MDHEN and SYDVKM. For the CDR3, the DNA is TGTGCCAGCCTAGTGGCAGGGAAAGGCAATCAGCCCCAGCATTTT. Translating it yields CASLVAGKGNQPQHF.

The genes are TRBV28 and TRBJ2-6; 7 bases are shared with TRBD1. Germline CDR1 reads MDHEN; CDR2 reads SYDVKM. This CDR3 is 15 amino acids long. V trimming: 5 bases; J trimming: 0 bases; junction bases outside the gene matches: 1. The CDR3 protein is CASSTGVSGANVLTF. The CDR3 DNA reads as TGTGCCAGCAGTACAGGGGTCTCTGGGGCCAACGTCCTGACTTTC.

This chain uses TRBV5-1 with TRBJ2-3; possible D gene TRBD1, 6 bases. The ends were cut back, 0 bases at V and 6 bases at J, with 11 bases in the middle. Germline V gene data show CDR1 as SGHRS and CDR2 as YFSETQ. The CDR3 is 14 amino acids. CDR3 residues: CASSLERTADTQYF. The DNA of the CDR3 is TGCGCCAGCAGCTTGGAAAGGACAGCCGATACGCAGTATTTT.

The rearrangement joins TRBV28 to TRBJ1-5; maybe TRBD1 (5 bases). There are 13 residues in the CDR3. CDR1 and CDR2 from the germline V gene are MDHEN and SYDVKM. The ends were cut back, 7 bases at V and 3 bases at J, with 10 bases in the middle. The CDR3 sequence is CASKTVINQPQHF. The CDR3 nucleotides are TGTGCCAGCAAGACAGTGATCAATCAGCCCCAGCATTTT.

This chain links TRBV19 with TRBJ2-3; maybe TRBD2 (5 bases). The CDR3 is 17 amino acids. The germline V gene encodes CDR1 LNHDA and CDR2 SQIVND (reference sequence). The V and J ends lost 1 base and 4 bases respectively, with 18 bases between them. CDR3 nucleotides: TGTGCCAGTAGTATAGGAGGGCTAGGCGTTGGCGCAGATACGCAGTATTTT. This gives the protein CASSIGGLGVGADTQYF.